The source of this T cell receptor beta chain is a study of spatial heterogeneity in lung cancer. Overall study: Tumor-region counts of TCR transcripts tracked strongly with a T cell module score from matched bulk RNA-seq. Every unique TCR and UMI combination, on average, appeared more than ten times in raw reads.

The CDR3 has 14 residues. The V and J ends lost 3 bases and 2 bases respectively, with 11 bases between them. From germline, CDR1 is SGHRS and CDR2 YFSETQ. This clonotype was detected ten times or more. Its specificity is unknown. Broader study findings: Expanded alpha and beta TCR counts within tumors tracked tumor mutation counts.

Stated time point: sample taken at primary tumor resection. Extraction of whole RNA from tumor, nontumor lung or frozen PBMC preceded unsorted sequencing. Each CDR3 protein gets one entry after TCRdb re-called the 5' RACE reads with MiXCR. The sample has 7,500 to 9,500 distinct CDR3 sequences, approximately 5.1% seen once. The chain couples TRBV5-1 to TRBJ2-5; possibly TRBD1 or TRBD2 for D (5 bases each). This clonotype originated in a female donor with early-stage non-small cell lung cancer. The sample here was lung tumor tissue, taken at surgery. CDR3 sequence: CASSSGRLQETQYF. The CDR3 DNA reads as TGCGCCAGCAGCTCAGGGAGACTACAAGAGACCCAGTACTTC.